This section outlines one T cell receptor (beta chain) sequence together with its context. Its antigen is not known. This sample is drawn from a study of OX40 agonist ivuxolimab in advanced cancers. Turning to the study itself: The eligibility criteria allowed prior anti-PD-1, anti-PD-L1 or anti-CTLA-4 therapy, and about 40% had some.

The protocol was immunoSEQ multiplex PCR, while the TCRdb copy is restricted to in-frame clones and leaves out a portion. The profile covers about 53,000 clones, with 84% appearing a single time and roughly 4.2% taken by the ten largest. Study-wide findings and caveats: At 0.1-3.0 mg/kg, partial responders had clonal expansion among the lowest observed. Antigen specificity of clonally expanded peripheral T cells was not established.

The CDR3 is 13 residues long. Per germline, CDR1 KGHSH and CDR2 LQKENI. The V end was cut by 4 bases, the J end by 5 bases, with 12 bases between. The receptor was isolated from an adult with an advanced solid tumor such as melanoma, head and neck, liver or kidney cancer. The specimen comprised CD4+ or CD8+ T cells sorted from blood, sampled in a trial of the OX40 agonist ivuxolimab. J is TRBJ2-7 and V is TRBV18; D is perhaps TRBD1 or TRBD2 (5 bases each). As DNA, the CDR3 is TGTGCCAGCTCACAAAGGGACGGTGACGAGCAGTACTTC. The encoded protein is CASSQRDGDEQYF.